This T cell receptor (beta chain) originates from a study of beta chain features in type 1 diabetes. The V gene end was trimmed by 8 bases and the J gene end by 2 bases; junction bases not matched to a gene: 4. This CDR3 region has 13 residues. Germline CDR1 reads SNHLY; CDR2 reads FYNNEI. Expressed TCRB transcripts were sequenced because the entire RNA isolate underwent reverse transcription. Sequenced by immunoSEQ multiplex PCR; TCRdb stores in-frame clones only, minus some. The sample shows hundreds of thousands of clones, about an eighth of them seen only once. The TCR sequence derives from a woman younger than 30 in good health. The gene calls are TRBV2 and TRBJ1-2, with 8 bases that match TRBD1. The specimen was naive CD4+ T cells from blood. CDR3 region: CASGTGSNYGYTF. The DNA for the CDR3 is TGTGCCAGCGGGACAGGATCGAACTATGGCTACACCTTC. Full variable domain (remainder filled in from reference TRBV2 and TRBJ1-2): EPEVTQTPSHQVTQMGQEVILRCVPISNHLYFYWYRQILGQKVEFLVSFYNNEISEKSEIFDDQFSVERPDGSNFTLKIRSTKLEDSAMYFCASGTGSNYGYTFGSGTRLTVV.